This T cell receptor (beta chain) was identified during a study of blood T cell repertoires in COVID-19 (TCRdb year 2020). Regarding the study in general: Samples from collaborators originated in the United States, Italy and Spain and spanned both the acute and convalescent phases of COVID-19. Subjects who had been exposed to COVID-19, were actively infected with it, or had recovered from it provided the deeply sampled blood TCRbeta repertoires that made up the dataset. Sample metadata almost always included a de-identified subject ID, COVID-19 status, age in years and sex. The prospective study material was composed of cDNA or gDNA derived from T cells, B-cell-depleted T cells, or PBMCs. Samples were obtained from the ongoing ImmuneRACE study (first 160 participants) and from over a thousand subjects provided by 6 global collaborators. The repertoires were made available in a free public database intended to serve as a resource for research on the immune response to SARS-CoV-2. Where HLA class I and class II types were available, the types were taken from metadata supplied by the sample provider, not from assay-based typing. What the work shows at the level of the full study, not this receptor alone: The quantity of clinical and demographic metadata differed by source and by participant and was supplied without curation.

Comments on this clone: The antigen it recognizes is unknown. The input lacks base qualities; no much larger clone sits a single base away.

TCRbeta CDR3 regions were amplified from genomic DNA by means of the immunoSEQ Assay, a bias-controlled multiplex PCR. The published analysis was carried out like this. Within the assay, amplification of reference gene primers was used to estimate how many nucleated cells each sample contained. To quantify the absolute abundance of each unique TCRbeta CDR3 rearrangement, sequence reads were collapsed and filtered. For each sample, productive Simpson clonality was calculated by taking the square root of Simpson's diversity index across productive rearrangements. TCRdb obtained this table from immuneACCESS and retained in-frame rearrangements with V and J assigned. These tables miss some clones; where compared with another copy, unresolved V genes account for less than half of the shortfall, and the remainder is unexplained. Clone size and the V and J calls come from that table; the DNA yielded D and trimming. A total of approximately 300,000 clones appear in this sample, about 92% of them only once. 18% of the sample is held by the ten biggest clonotypes.

Participants in the prospective study were aged about 18 to 90 years, lived in under 30 United States geographic areas, and enrolled through a virtual design. Cohort assignment in the prospective study relied on participant-reported clinical history from a screening survey and a study questionnaire. Recovered participants in ImmuneRACE Cohort 3 were defined as having two consecutive negative NP/OP PCR tests, clearance from a healthcare professional, or resolution of symptoms. Mobile phlebotomists in the prospective study collected whole blood, serum and a nasopharyngeal or oropharyngeal swab from every participant. Over a roughly 2-month period, participants in the prospective study had the option of providing additional blood draws and questionnaires. Before DNA extraction, prospective study blood samples were shipped either frozen or at room temperature. Looking up the germline V gene yields CDR1 ENHRY and CDR2 SYGVKD. The junction shows trimming of 6 bases on V and 2 bases on J, and the gene matches do not reach 6 bases of it. CDR3 length: 16 amino acids, cysteine to phenylalanine. Only the CDR3 DNA is retained, 48 bases long and in frame from the first base.

Sequenced material: PBMCs or T cells enriched from blood (not recorded which). The chain is made from TRBV10-3 and TRBJ1-4, with 10 central nucleotides matching TRBD1. This clonotype was sampled from a woman in her 30s who had recovered from COVID-19. The sequenced DNA: TGTGCCATCAGGGGACAGGGGCGAAGGACTAATGAAAAACTGTTTTTT. It specifies CAIRGQGRRTNEKLFF.